The 15 T cell receptor beta chains below come from one sample, sequenced in a study of beta chain features in type 1 diabetes. Study findings and constraints: Among patients with Type 1 diabetes, TCRB CDR3s were moderately but significantly shorter in every one of the four CD4+ subsets.

These receptors' targets are unknown. cDNA synthesis used the whole RNA isolate, giving expressed TCRB sequences. Produced via immunoSEQ multiplex PCR; TCRdb's table is partial and in-frame only. The table has approximately 730,000 clones, around an eighth seen once. Specimen: naive CD4+ T cells from blood. The receptors originated from a man younger than 30 with type 1 diabetes.

The chain recombines TRBV6-5 with TRBJ1-5; D unresolved. This CDR3 comprises 15 residues. Germline lookup yields CDR1 MNHEY and CDR2 SVGAGI. Trimming removed 4 bases at V and 0 bases at J, with 10 bases between. The CDR3 DNA is TGTGCCAGCAGTTTGGAGCGGGGTAGCAATCAGCCCCAGCATTTT. This translates into CASSLERGSNQPQHF.

In this sample, this clone turned up a few times. The chain joins TRBV5-4 to TRBJ1-2; D gene ambiguous. The germline V and J ends were trimmed by 0 bases and 5 bases, with 8 bases remaining between them. This CDR3 is built from 13 residues. Germline V gene sequence: CDR1 SGHNT, CDR2 YYREEE (reference sequence). The CDR3 DNA sequence: TGTGCCAGCAGCTTGGAGGCTCCATATGGCTACACCTTC. It specifies CASSLEAPYGYTF.

This rearrangement joins TRBV5-1 to TRBJ1-1; D remains ambiguous. Between the trimmed V and J ends, which lost 0 bases and 4 bases, there was a span of 10 bases. This CDR3 comprises 14 residues. Germline values: CDR1 SGHRS, CDR2 YFSETQ. The CDR3 sequence is CASSLEGPGTEAFF. CDR3 DNA sequence: TGCGCCAGCAGCTTGGAGGGCCCGGGCACTGAAGCTTTCTTT.

The table lists this clone with a few counts. The V gene is TRBV7-9, the J gene TRBJ2-2, with D possibly being TRBD1 or TRBD2 (5 bases each). CDR3 size: 14 residues. Germline V lookup: CDR1 SEHNR, CDR2 FQNEAQ (reference sequence). V was clipped by 3 bases and J by 5 bases, with 10 bases between them. The CDR3 loop is CASSLDGATGELFF. The CDR3 nucleotides read TGTGCCAGCAGCTTGGACGGGGCTACCGGGGAGCTGTTTTTT.

The chain employs TRBV18 and TRBJ1-1; no clear D. This CDR3 is built from 13 residues. The V end was cut by 2 bases, the J end by 0 bases, with 4 bases between. The germline V gene encodes CDR1 KGHSH and CDR2 LQKENI. The CDR3 DNA sequence: TGTGCCAGCTCACCAGCCATGAACACTGAAGCTTTCTTT. This translates into CASSPAMNTEAFF.

This chain uses TRBV25-1 with TRBJ2-7, with TRBD1 as a possible D gene (5 bases). CDR1 is MGHDK, CDR2 SYGVNS, per germline. The V end lost 2 bases, the J end lost 0 bases, and 8 bases lay between the germline ends. This CDR3 contains 14 residues. CDR3 bases: TGTGCCAGCAGTGAACAGGGCTCCTCCTACGAGCAGTACTTC. Its protein product is CASSEQGSSYEQYF.

V gene TRBV30 combines with J gene TRBJ2-3; TRBD2 matches 7 bases. V shed 2 bases and J 0 bases; nucleotides not matched to a gene: 5. Germline assignment: CDR1 GTSNPN and CDR2 SVGIG (reference sequence). This CDR3 is 15 amino acids long. CDR3 protein: CAWSSGTGSTDTQYF. The CDR3 DNA sequence: TGTGCCTGGAGTAGCGGGACTGGGAGCACAGATACGCAGTATTTT.

This clone was detected only a few times. The CDR3 loop is CASSVGRTANQPQHF. The DNA of the CDR3 is TGTGCCAGCAGCGTAGGGAGGACGGCGAATCAGCCCCAGCATTTT. V gene TRBV9 combines with J gene TRBJ1-5; D ambiguous. From germline, CDR1 is SGDLS and CDR2 YYNGEE. Trimming cost V 0 bases and J 4 bases, with 11 bases left between them. The CDR3 spans 15 residues.

This clone was counted between two and nine times. The CDR3 region is CASKTQGRGSYNEQFF. Written as DNA, the CDR3 is TGTGCCAGCAAAACCCAGGGTCGTGGCTCCTACAATGAGCAGTTCTTC. The genes are TRBV11-2 and TRBJ2-1, with D possibly matching TRBD1 (5 bases). CDR3 length: 16 amino acids. V gave up 7 bases and J gave up 0 bases, with 16 bases separating them. Germline CDR1 and CDR2: SGHAT and FQNNGV.

J is TRBJ1-2 and V is TRBV30; no firm D call. Germline CDR1 GTSNPN, CDR2 SVGIG (reference sequence). The CDR3 contains 10 residues. V was shortened by 4 bases and J by 7 bases, with 7 bases between the two germline ends. Here the CDR3 DNA reads TGTGCCTGGAAACATTTTGGCTACACCTTC. It codes for CAWKHFGYTF.

This rearrangement joins TRBV5-1 to TRBJ2-2; no reliable D call. The CDR3 runs to 16 residues. The V end lost 0 bases, the J end lost 5 bases, and 14 bases lay between the germline ends. Germline V gene lookup returns CDR1 SGHRS and CDR2 YFSETQ. The CDR3, as DNA: TGCGCCAGCAGCTTGGCCGGGTTGTCGGCGACCGGGGAGCTGTTTTTT. It specifies CASSLAGLSATGELFF.

V is TRBV28 and J is TRBJ1-2, with a weak D call TRBD1 (5 bases). V was clipped by 2 bases and J by 6 bases, with 7 bases between them. Germline values: CDR1 MDHEN, CDR2 SYDVKM. The CDR3 consists of 12 residues. The CDR3 sequence is CASSLDSHGYTF. The CDR3 nucleotides read TGTGCCAGCAGTTTAGACAGCCATGGCTACACCTTC.

The chain uses TRBV27 and TRBJ2-7, with D possibly TRBD1 on 5 matching bases. V was cut by 5 bases and J by 5 bases, with 13 bases left in between. The germline CDR1 and CDR2 sequences are MNHEY and SMNVEV (reference sequence). The CDR3 loop spans 13 amino acids. The CDR3 sequence is CASSDSVVNEQYF. Written as DNA, the CDR3 is TGTGCCAGCAGTGACAGTGTAGTAAACGAGCAGTACTTC.

The genes are TRBV7-6 and TRBJ2-5, with D tentatively TRBD1 or TRBD2 (6 bases each). The length of the CDR3 is 16 residues. Germline CDR1 is SGHVS and CDR2 is FNYEAQ. The germline V and J ends were trimmed by 1 base and 5 bases, with 17 bases remaining between them. The CDR3 loop is CASSLGAGEVTETQYF. As DNA, the CDR3 is TGTGCCAGCAGCTTAGGGGCAGGGGAGGTAACGGAGACCCAGTACTTC. The full variable domain, rest sourced from reference TRBV7-6 and TRBJ2-5, is GAGVSQSPRYKVTKRGQDVALRCDPISGHVSLYWYRQALGQGPEFLTYFNYEAQQDKSGLPNDRFSAERPEGSISTLTIQRTEQRDSAMYRCASSLGAGEVTETQYFGPGTRLLVL.

This clone was found a few times. This sequence joins TRBV6-5 and TRBJ2-6; D is unresolved. This CDR3 region has 15 residues. The germline V and J ends were trimmed by 6 bases and 0 bases, with 9 bases remaining between them. Germline V CDR1 and CDR2: MNHEY, SVGAGI. DNA of the CDR3: TGTGCCAGCAGCCGACCTAACTCTGGGGCCAACGTCCTGACTTTC. Its translation is CASSRPNSGANVLTF.